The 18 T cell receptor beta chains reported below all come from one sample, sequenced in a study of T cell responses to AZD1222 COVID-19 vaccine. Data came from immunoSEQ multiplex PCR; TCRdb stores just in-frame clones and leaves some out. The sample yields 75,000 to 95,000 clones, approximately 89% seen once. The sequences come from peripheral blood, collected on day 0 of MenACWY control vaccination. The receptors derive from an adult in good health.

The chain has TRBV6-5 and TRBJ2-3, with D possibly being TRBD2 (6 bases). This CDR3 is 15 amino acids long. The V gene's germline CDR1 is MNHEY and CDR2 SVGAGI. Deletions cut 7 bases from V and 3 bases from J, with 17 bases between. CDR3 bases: TGTGCCAGCACCGGGGGATCCGGGGTAACAGATACGCAGTATTTT. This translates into CASTGGSGVTDTQYF.

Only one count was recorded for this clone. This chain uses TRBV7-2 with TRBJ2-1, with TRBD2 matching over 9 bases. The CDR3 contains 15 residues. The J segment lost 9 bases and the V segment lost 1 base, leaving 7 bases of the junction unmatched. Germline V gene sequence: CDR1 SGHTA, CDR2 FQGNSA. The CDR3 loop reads CASSLVAGGQGEQFF. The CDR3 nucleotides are TGTGCCAGCAGCTTAGTTGCGGGGGGGCAGGGTGAGCAGTTCTTC.

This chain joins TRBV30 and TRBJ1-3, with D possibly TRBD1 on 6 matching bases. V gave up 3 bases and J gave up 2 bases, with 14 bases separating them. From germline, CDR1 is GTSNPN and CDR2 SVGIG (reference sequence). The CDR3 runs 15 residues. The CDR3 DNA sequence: TGTGCCTGGAGCGGGGGACACGAGACTGGAAACACCATATATTTT. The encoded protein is CAWSGGHETGNTIYF.

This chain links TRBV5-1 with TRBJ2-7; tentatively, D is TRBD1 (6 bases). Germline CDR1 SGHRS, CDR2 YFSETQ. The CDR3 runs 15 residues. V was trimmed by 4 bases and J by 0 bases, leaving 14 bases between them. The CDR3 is CASSQGTANSYEQYF. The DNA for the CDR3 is TGCGCCAGCAGCCAGGGGACCGCTAACTCCTACGAGCAGTACTTC.

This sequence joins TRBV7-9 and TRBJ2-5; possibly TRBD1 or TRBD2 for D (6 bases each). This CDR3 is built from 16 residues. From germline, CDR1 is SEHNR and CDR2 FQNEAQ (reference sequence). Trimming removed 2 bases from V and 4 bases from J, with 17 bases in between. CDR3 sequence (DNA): TGTGCCAGCAGCTTATCCGTGGGGGCGCGGGGAGAGACCCAGTACTTC. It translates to CASSLSVGARGETQYF.

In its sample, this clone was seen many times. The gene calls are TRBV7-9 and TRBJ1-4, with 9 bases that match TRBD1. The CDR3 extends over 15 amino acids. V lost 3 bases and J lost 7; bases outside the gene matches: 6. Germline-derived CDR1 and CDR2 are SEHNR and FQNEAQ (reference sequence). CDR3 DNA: TGTGCCAGCAGCTTCTCACAGGGGGCTCGTGAAAAACTGTTTTTT. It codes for CASSFSQGAREKLFF.

CDR3 sequence: CASSLTGDPYNSPLHF. The DNA of the CDR3 is TGTGCCAGCAGCTTAACAGGGGATCCCTATAATTCACCCCTCCACTTT. The chain has TRBV7-2 and TRBJ1-6, with 7 bases aligning to TRBD1. Germline CDR1 and CDR2: SGHTA and FQGNSA. Trimming took 2 bases from V and 2 from J; bases not matched to a gene: 3. CDR3 length equals 16 residues.

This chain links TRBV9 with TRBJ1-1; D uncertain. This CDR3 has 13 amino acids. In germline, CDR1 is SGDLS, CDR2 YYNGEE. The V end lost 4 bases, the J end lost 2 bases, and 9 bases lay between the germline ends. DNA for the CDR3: TGTGCCAGCAGCTTAGACCCTAACACTGAAGCTTTCTTT. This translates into CASSLDPNTEAFF.

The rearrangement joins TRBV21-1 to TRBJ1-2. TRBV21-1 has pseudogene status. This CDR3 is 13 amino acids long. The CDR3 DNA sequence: TGTGCCAGCAGCAGAGGGCGACCGGATGGCTACACCTTC. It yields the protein CASSRGRPDGYTF.

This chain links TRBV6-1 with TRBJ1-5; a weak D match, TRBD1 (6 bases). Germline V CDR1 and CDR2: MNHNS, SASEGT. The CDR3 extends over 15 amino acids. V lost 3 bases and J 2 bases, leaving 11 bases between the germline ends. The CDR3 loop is CASSEGRGGNQPQHF. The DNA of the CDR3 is TGTGCCAGCAGTGAGGGGAGGGGGGGCAATCAGCCCCAGCATTTT.

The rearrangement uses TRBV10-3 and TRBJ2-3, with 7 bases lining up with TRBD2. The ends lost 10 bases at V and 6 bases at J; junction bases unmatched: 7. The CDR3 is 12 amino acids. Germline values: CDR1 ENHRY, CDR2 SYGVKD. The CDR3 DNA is TGTGCCACCACCCTGGGGGGGGATACGCAGTATTTT. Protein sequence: CATTLGGDTQYF.

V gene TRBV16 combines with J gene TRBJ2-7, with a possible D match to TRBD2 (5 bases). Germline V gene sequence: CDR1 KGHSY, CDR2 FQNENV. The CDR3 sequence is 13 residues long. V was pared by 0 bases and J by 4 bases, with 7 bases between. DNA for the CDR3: TGTGCCAGCAGCCAATCGTCGGGGTACGAGCAGTACTTC. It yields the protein CASSQSSGYEQYF.

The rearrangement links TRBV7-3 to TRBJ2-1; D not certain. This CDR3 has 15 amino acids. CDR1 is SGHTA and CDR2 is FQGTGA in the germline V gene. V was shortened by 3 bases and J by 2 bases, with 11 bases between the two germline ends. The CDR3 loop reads CASSLGGYPYNEQFF. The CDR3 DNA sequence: TGTGCCAGCAGCTTGGGCGGATATCCCTACAATGAGCAGTTCTTC.

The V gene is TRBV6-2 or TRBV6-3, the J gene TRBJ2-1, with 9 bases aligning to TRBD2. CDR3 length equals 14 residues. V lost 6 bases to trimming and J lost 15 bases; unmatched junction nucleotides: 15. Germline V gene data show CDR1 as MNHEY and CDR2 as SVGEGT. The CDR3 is CASSSPRGGAVGFF. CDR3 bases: TGTGCCAGCAGCTCCCCTCGCGGGGGGGCAGTAGGGTTCTTC.

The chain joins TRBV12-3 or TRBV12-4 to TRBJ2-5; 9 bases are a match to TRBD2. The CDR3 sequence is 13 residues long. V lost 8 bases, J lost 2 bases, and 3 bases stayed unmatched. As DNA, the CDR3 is TGTGCCAGCCGGACTAGCGAACAAGAGACCCAGTACTTC. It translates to CASRTSEQETQYF.

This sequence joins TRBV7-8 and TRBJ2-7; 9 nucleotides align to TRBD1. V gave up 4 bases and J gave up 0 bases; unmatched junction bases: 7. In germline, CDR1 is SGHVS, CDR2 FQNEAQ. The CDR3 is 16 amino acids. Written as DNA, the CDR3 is TGTGCCAGCAGCTATCCGGGGACAGGGTCCTCCTACGAGCAGTACTTC. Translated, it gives CASSYPGTGSSYEQYF. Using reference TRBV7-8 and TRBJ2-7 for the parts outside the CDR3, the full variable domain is GAGVSQSPRYKVAKRGQDVALRCDPISGHVSLFWYQQALGQGPEFLTYFQNEAQLDKSGLPSDRFFAERPEGSVSTLKIQRTQQEDSAVYLCASSYPGTGSSYEQYFGPGTRLTVT.

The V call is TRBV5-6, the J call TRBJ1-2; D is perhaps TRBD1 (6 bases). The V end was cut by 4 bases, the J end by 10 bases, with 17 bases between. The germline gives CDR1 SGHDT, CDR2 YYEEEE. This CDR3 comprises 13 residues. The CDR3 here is CASSPNRQETYTF. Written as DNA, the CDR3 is TGTGCCAGCAGCCCTAATCGACAGGAGACCTACACCTTC.

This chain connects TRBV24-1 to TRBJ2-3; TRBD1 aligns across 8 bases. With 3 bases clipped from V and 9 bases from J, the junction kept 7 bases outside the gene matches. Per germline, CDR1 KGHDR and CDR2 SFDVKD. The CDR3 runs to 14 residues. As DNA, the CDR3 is TGTGCCACCAGTGATGGACAGGGCTACCACACGCAGTATTTT. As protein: CATSDGQGYHTQYF.